The 14 T cell receptor beta chains reported below all come from one sample, sequenced in a study of Graves' ophthalmopathy and Graves' hyperthyroidism listed by TCRdb under 2018. Sequencing relied on an Illumina HiSeq 2000. TCR beta CDR3 regions were amplified from RNA transcripts for repertoire sequencing. HTBI primers and the Qiagen OneStep RT-PCR kit were used in a first-round RT-PCR, which was followed by a second-round multiplex PCR, size selection and purification. The public sequencing data were trimmed at Q25 with fastp and processed into clonotypes with MiXCR by TCRdb, which kept only in-frame beta chains. Every CDR3 protein is listed once, alongside the most common genes and DNA of its rows. Here the sample has under 400,000 distinct CDR3 sequences; 15% to 20% occur a single time. The ten largest clones represent 9% to 15% of the sample. Sequences were obtained from peripheral blood. The receptors were gathered from an adult man with Graves' ophthalmopathy.

In this sample, this clonotype turned up many times. The rearrangement joins TRBV20-1 to TRBJ2-5; D possibly corresponds to TRBD2 (5 bases). This CDR3 is 12 amino acids long. Trimming pared 3 bases from V and 4 bases from J, leaving 9 bases between. CDR1 DFQATT and CDR2 SNEGSKA come from the germline V gene (reference sequence). DNA of the CDR3: TGCAGTGCTAGTGAGGGTTTAGAGACCCAGTACTTC. Its translation is CSASEGLETQYF.

This clonotype was detected ten times or more. The chain uses TRBV6-5 and TRBJ2-7; D uncertain. The CDR3 loop spans 16 amino acids. Germline lookup yields CDR1 MNHEY and CDR2 SVGAGI. V lost 4 bases and J lost 2, with 18 bases in between. The CDR3 nucleotides are TGTGCCAGCAGTTTATTACAGCCCGGGCCCGCCTACGAGCAGTACTTC. Translated, it gives CASSLLQPGPAYEQYF.

This clonotype was seen ten or more times. This chain connects TRBV18 to TRBJ1-2, with D unclear. Trimming took 4 bases from V and 4 from J, leaving 16 bases between them. Germline CDR1 KGHSH, CDR2 LQKENI. The CDR3 is made up of 15 amino acids. Here the CDR3 reads CASSRSGPRFYGYTF. In DNA form, the CDR3 reads TGTGCCAGCTCACGTTCCGGGCCACGTTTCTATGGCTACACCTTC.

The gene calls are TRBV6-1 and TRBJ1-1; unclear D gene. V lost 7 bases to trimming and J lost 1 base, with 10 bases between them. The CDR3 loop spans 13 amino acids. The germline V gene has CDR1 MNHNS and CDR2 SASEGT. Written as DNA, the CDR3 is TGTGCCAGCAATCACAACGAGAACACTGAAGCTTTCTTT. This encodes CASNHNENTEAFF.

This clonotype was observed at least ten times. The chain couples TRBV28 to TRBJ2-7; 10 bases match TRBD2. J was trimmed by 0 bases and V by 6 bases; bases with no gene match: 5. The CDR3 has 15 residues. CDR1 is MDHEN, CDR2 SYDVKM, per germline. The CDR3 protein is CASRVAGGSSYEQYF. The CDR3 DNA follows: TGTGCCAGCAGGGTAGCGGGGGGCAGCTCCTACGAGCAGTACTTC.

This clonotype was detected many times. This chain uses TRBV7-8 with TRBJ2-2, with 7 bases matching TRBD2. Germline-derived CDR1 and CDR2 are SGHVS and FQNEAQ. The CDR3 length is 18 residues. Unmatched junction bases numbered 11, after V lost 2 bases and J lost 2 bases. The CDR3 nucleotides are TGTGCCAGCAGCTTACGAGGCGCGGCGGGGGACAACACCGGGGAGCTGTTTTTT. Its translation is CASSLRGAAGDNTGELFF. Variable domain in full (rest from reference TRBV7-8 and TRBJ2-2): GAGVSQSPRYKVAKRGQDVALRCDPISGHVSLFWYQQALGQGPEFLTYFQNEAQLDKSGLPSDRFFAERPEGSVSTLKIQRTQQEDSAVYLCASSLRGAAGDNTGELFFGEGSRLTVL.

This clonotype was seen ten or more times. The rearrangement joins TRBV5-1 to TRBJ2-5; 7 nucleotides line up with TRBD1. Germline V CDR1 and CDR2: SGHRS, YFSETQ. Trimming removed 4 bases from V and 4 bases from J; junction bases left unmatched: 19. The CDR3 length is 18 residues. CDR3 in amino acids: CASSPGPRQGRWGETQYF. CDR3 DNA: TGCGCCAGCAGCCCGGGGCCCAGACAGGGTCGTTGGGGAGAGACCCAGTACTTC.

This clonotype occurred once. The V gene is TRBV6-2 or TRBV6-3, the J gene TRBJ1-5; D ambiguous. The CDR3 length is 14 residues. In germline, CDR1 is MNHEY, CDR2 SVGEGT. Between the trimmed V and J ends, which lost 5 bases and 2 bases, there was a span of 10 bases. CDR3 in amino acids: CASSDPYGNQPQHF. The CDR3 DNA reads TGTGCCAGCAGTGACCCATACGGCAATCAGCCCCAGCATTTT.

Written as DNA, the CDR3 is TGTGCCAGCAGTACGGGACGGGGCGAGCAGTACTTC. Translation gives CASSTGRGEQYF. This rearrangement joins TRBV6-1 to TRBJ2-7, with D tentatively TRBD1 or TRBD2 (5 bases each). Germline-derived CDR1 and CDR2 are MNHNS and SASEGT. V lost 5 bases, J lost 6 bases, and 11 bases lay in between. The CDR3 length is 12 residues.

The genes are TRBV5-1 and TRBJ1-3; no firm D call. The CDR3 contains 16 residues. From germline, CDR1 is SGHRS and CDR2 YFSETQ. The V end lost 4 bases, the J end lost 1 base, and 15 bases lay between the germline ends. The CDR3 nucleotides read TGCGCCAGCAGCCTCATCGCGACGGGGTCTGGAAACACCATATATTTT. This translates into CASSLIATGSGNTIYF.

The V gene is TRBV6-1, the J gene TRBJ2-5, with 12 bases identical to TRBD2. Germline loops: CDR1 MNHNS, CDR2 SASEGT. This CDR3 comprises 14 residues. Trimming took 8 bases from V and 5 from J; bases not matched to a gene: 6. The CDR3 protein is CASSSGGALETQYF. Written as DNA, the CDR3 is TGTGCCAGCTCTAGCGGGGGGGCCTTGGAGACCCAGTACTTC.

This clonotype was picked up many times. This sequence joins TRBV12-3 or TRBV12-4 and TRBJ1-5, with D perhaps matching TRBD1 (6 bases). The CDR3 runs to 15 residues. The V and J ends lost 7 bases and 2 bases respectively, with 15 bases between them. The CDR3 DNA reads TGTGCCAGCACCCAAAGGGGGGGCCGCAATCAGCCCCAGCATTTT. Residues: CASTQRGGRNQPQHF.

The chain employs TRBV11-2 and TRBJ2-7, with 7 bases fitting TRBD1. Germline V lookup: CDR1 SGHAT, CDR2 FQNNGV. J lost 2 bases, V lost 3 bases, and 4 bases had no gene match. This CDR3 region has 14 residues. This CDR3 is CASSFGQATYEQYF. The CDR3 region has the DNA TGTGCCAGCAGCTTCGGACAGGCGACCTACGAGCAGTACTTC.

The gene calls are TRBV30 and TRBJ2-4, with D possibly TRBD1 on 6 matching bases. The germline gives CDR1 GTSNPN, CDR2 SVGIG (reference sequence). The CDR3 has 20 residues. Trimming removed 5 bases from V and 0 bases from J, with 29 bases in between. CDR3 in DNA: TGTGCCTGGTTCCCCGCCGGGACACCGAAACGGGGAGAAGCCAAAAACATTCAGTACTTC. This gives the protein CAWFPAGTPKRGEAKNIQYF.